These 18 T cell receptor beta chains were sequenced from one sample in a study of cytomegalovirus exposure and HLA in healthy donors. PCR amplification relied on 60 Vbeta primers (plus 13 Jbeta primers). Method: immunoSEQ multiplex PCR; TCRdb's copy keeps in-frame clones and lacks some. The sample comprises about 160,000 clones, roughly 84% of which are singletons, and more than 2% rests with the top ten. The sample comprised PBMCs. The source is a man younger than 35 in good health and CMV-seropositive.

The chain carries TRBV6-1 and TRBJ2-5, with 7 bases fitting TRBD1. Losses at the gene ends were 4 bases for V and 2 bases for J; bases not matched to a gene: 7. This CDR3 region has 15 residues. Germline CDR1 reads MNHNS; CDR2 reads SASEGT. The DNA for the CDR3 is TGTGCCAGCAGTGCGTTTGGACAGGTTCAAGAGACCCAGTACTTC. Translating gives CASSAFGQVQETQYF.

The chain combines TRBV7-9 with TRBJ2-7; D possibly corresponds to TRBD1 (6 bases). The CDR3 sequence is 15 residues long. Trimming stripped 3 bases from V and 5 bases from J, with 17 bases between. Germline assignment: CDR1 SEHNR and CDR2 FQNEAQ (reference sequence). CDR3 in DNA: TGTGCCAGCAGCTTTCAGAACAGGGATATGGACGAGCAGTACTTC. It translates to CASSFQNRDMDEQYF.

The chain combines TRBV7-2 with TRBJ2-3; D possibly corresponds to TRBD2 (6 bases). Trimming took 1 base from V and 3 from J, leaving 14 bases between them. CDR3 length equals 16 residues. Per the germline V gene, CDR1 is SGHTA and CDR2 is FQGNSA. CDR3 DNA sequence: TGTGCCAGCAGCTTAGGTAGGGCGGGGAGAACAGATACGCAGTATTTT. This codes for CASSLGRAGRTDTQYF.

CDR3 amino acids: CASSEGTYRVTSQETQYF. The CDR3 DNA reads as TGTGCCAGCAGTGAGGGAACCTACAGGGTAACCAGCCAAGAGACCCAGTACTTC. The chain combines TRBV6-1 with TRBJ2-5, with a weak D call TRBD1 (6 bases). Trimming took off 3 bases at V and 1 base at J, with 21 bases between the two ends. CDR1 and CDR2 (germline): MNHNS, SASEGT. The CDR3 sequence is 18 residues long.

This clone was recorded only once. The chain has TRBV25-1 and TRBJ2-3; TRBD1 matches 8 bases. Germline V gene data show CDR1 as MGHDK and CDR2 as SYGVNS. The CDR3 runs to 18 residues. Germline trimming cut 0 bases from V and 7 bases from J; bases unmatched to any gene: 15. The CDR3 protein is CASSEYRARGQGPHTQYF. CDR3 sequence (DNA): TGTGCCAGCAGTGAATATAGAGCCAGGGGGCAAGGGCCACATACGCAGTATTTT.

The J gene is TRBJ1-3, the V gene TRBV6-5; tentative D call: TRBD1 (5 bases). CDR1 and CDR2 from the germline V gene are MNHEY and SVGAGI. The CDR3 totals 14 residues. Trimming shortened V by 0 bases and J by 8 bases, and 11 bases separated the two germline ends. CDR3 sequence (DNA): TGTGCCAGCAGTTACTCATCAGGGAGGGACACCATATATTTT. Amino acid sequence: CASSYSSGRDTIYF.

This chain links TRBV25-1 with TRBJ1-1; no firm D call. Trimming pared 4 bases from V and 1 base from J, leaving 10 bases between. There are 14 residues in the CDR3. Germline CDR1 reads MGHDK; CDR2 reads SYGVNS. The CDR3 DNA follows: TGTGCCAGCAGTGGATCCGCGGGGAACACTGAAGCTTTCTTT. Protein sequence: CASSGSAGNTEAFF.

The rearrangement joins TRBV5-6 to TRBJ2-7; 8 nucleotides agree with TRBD1. With V trimmed by 4 bases and J by 2 bases, 5 bases remained unmatched. There are 14 residues in the CDR3. Germline V gene data show CDR1 as SGHDT and CDR2 as YYEEEE. CDR3 nucleotides: TGTGCCAGCAGCCACCGGGACAGGCCCTACGAGCAGTACTTC. Its protein product is CASSHRDRPYEQYF.

This chain connects TRBV27 to TRBJ1-4; a weak D match, TRBD1 (6 bases). CDR1 is MNHEY, CDR2 SMNVEV, per germline (reference sequence). The V end was cut by 5 bases, the J end by 4 bases, with 11 bases between. The CDR3 extends over 14 amino acids. Here the CDR3 reads CASSHTGNNEKLFF. CDR3 bases: TGTGCCAGCAGTCACACAGGGAATAATGAAAAACTGTTTTTT.

The rearrangement links TRBV5-1 to TRBJ1-1; D is undetermined. Looked up from germline, CDR1 is SGHRS and CDR2 is YFSETQ. The CDR3 is made up of 13 amino acids. Trimming pared 4 bases from V and 3 bases from J, leaving 10 bases between. CDR3 in amino acids: CASSPAGYTEAFF. CDR3 DNA: TGCGCCAGCAGCCCCGCGGGATACACTGAAGCTTTCTTT.

This clone came up once. The CDR3 here is CASSLEGWDRYTGELFF. CDR3 DNA sequence: TGTGCCAGCAGCTTGGAGGGTTGGGACAGATACACCGGGGAGCTGTTTTTT. The V gene is TRBV5-8, the J gene TRBJ2-2; TRBD1 agrees at 7 bases. The length of the CDR3 is 17 residues. J lost 3 bases, V lost 0 bases, and 8 bases had no gene match. Germline V gene data show CDR1 as SGHTS and CDR2 as YDEGEE. The entire variable domain, with the rest obtained from reference TRBV5-8 and TRBJ2-2, is as follows: EAGVTQSPTHLIKTRGQQATLRCSPISGHTSVYWYQQALGLGLQFLLWYDEGEERNRGNFPPRFSGRQFPNYSSELNVNALELEDSALYLCASSLEGWDRYTGELFFGEGSRLTVL.

V is TRBV7-2 and J is TRBJ1-1, with 7 bases fitting TRBD1. Germline V gives CDR1 SGHTA, CDR2 FQGNSA. V gave up 6 bases and J gave up 1 base; unmatched junction bases: 5. The CDR3 consists of 14 residues. CDR3 sequence reads: CASRTGTENTEAFF. CDR3 in DNA: TGTGCCAGCAGAACCGGGACAGAGAACACTGAAGCTTTCTTT. The full variable domain, completed using reference TRBV7-2 and TRBJ1-1, is GAGVSQSPSNKVTEKGKDVELRCDPISGHTALYWYRQSLGQGLEFLIYFQGNSAPDKSGLPSDRFSAERTGGSVSTLTIQRTQQEDSAVYLCASRTGTENTEAFFGQGTRLTVV.

A few counts support this clone. CDR3 DNA sequence: TGTGCCAGCAGTTTATTGGCGGGACCGAAGGGAGAGACCCAGTACTTC. Amino acid sequence: CASSLLAGPKGETQYF. The genes are TRBV27 and TRBJ2-5; D may be TRBD2 (6 bases). Trimming cost V 1 base and J 4 bases, with 16 bases left between them. Germline lookup yields CDR1 MNHEY and CDR2 SMNVEV (reference sequence). The CDR3 consists of 16 residues.

The chain couples TRBV19 to TRBJ1-5, with D maybe TRBD1 (5 bases). The CDR3 runs 12 residues. Trimming pared 4 bases from V and 4 bases from J, leaving 5 bases between. CDR1 is LNHDA, CDR2 SQIVND, per germline (reference sequence). The CDR3 region is CASSTGNQPQHF. The CDR3 coding sequence is TGTGCCAGTAGTACAGGGAATCAGCCCCAGCATTTT.

The chain couples TRBV10-3 to TRBJ2-1; 7 bases match TRBD1. V shed 3 bases, J shed 2 bases, and the junction held 10 bases outside the gene matches. The CDR3 spans 17 residues. CDR1 and CDR2 from the germline V gene are ENHRY and SYGVKD. The CDR3 nucleotides are TGTGCCATCAGTGATAAAGGGGGCTCTACCACCTACAATGAGCAGTTCTTC. This gives the protein CAISDKGGSTTYNEQFF.

This clone has only one observation. Other DNA sequences within the sample encode an identical CDR3. V usage is TRBV5-1 and J usage is TRBJ2-7; 9 positions agree with TRBD1. The trim removed 3 bases at V and 0 bases at J, leaving 4 bases unmatched. The CDR3 extends over 15 amino acids. Looked up from germline, CDR1 is SGHRS and CDR2 is YFSETQ. CDR3 protein: CASSWGQGSSYEQYF. DNA for the CDR3: TGCGCCAGCAGCTGGGGACAGGGAAGCTCCTACGAGCAGTACTTC.

Only a few counts were recorded for this clone. The chain joins TRBV29-1 to TRBJ2-4; D is perhaps TRBD2 (6 bases). There are 16 residues in the CDR3. Trimming cost V 5 bases and J 0 bases, with 17 bases left between them. CDR1 and CDR2 (germline): SQVTM, ANQGSEA. CDR3 coding DNA: TGCAGCGTTCAAACAGGAGGCGGGGTAGCCAAAAACATTCAGTACTTC. This translates into CSVQTGGGVAKNIQYF. Based on the CDR3 plus reference TRBV29-1 and TRBJ2-4, the full variable domain is SAVISQKPSRDICQRGTSLTIQCQVDSQVTMMFWYRQQPGQSLTLIATANQGSEATYESGFVIDKFPISRPNLTFSTLTVSNMSPEDSSIYLCSVQTGGGVAKNIQYFGAGTRLSVL.

This chain connects TRBV6-1 to TRBJ2-1; D is possibly TRBD2 (7 bases). The CDR3 totals 13 residues. Per germline, CDR1 MNHNS and CDR2 SASEGT. V was clipped by 5 bases and J by 9 bases, with 14 bases between them. CDR3 coding DNA: TGTGCCAGCAGTCCGGGGGGCCGCCGTGAGCAGTTCTTC. It is translated as CASSPGGRREQFF.